These 18 T cell receptor beta chains were sequenced from one sample in a study of blood T cell repertoires in COVID-19. Sequencing used immunoSEQ multiplex PCR; TCRdb keeps in-frame clones, though not all of them. The sample lists around 49,000 clones; roughly four fifths were seen once. What was sequenced was peripheral blood. The receptors shown here come from a woman aged 60 to 75 with acute or convalescent COVID-19.

The J gene is TRBJ2-7, the V gene TRBV27; tentatively, D is TRBD2 (5 bases). This CDR3 region has 14 residues. Germline V CDR1 and CDR2: MNHEY, SMNVEV (reference sequence). V dropped 5 bases and J dropped 1 base, with 12 bases sitting between them. CDR3 residues: CASSTNGDSYEQYF. In DNA, the CDR3 is TGTGCCAGCAGTACAAACGGGGATTCCTACGAGCAGTACTTC.

In this sample, this clone turned up once. In nucleotides, the CDR3 is TGTGCCAGCAGCTTGTCCGGCGGTGAGCAGTTCTTC. Amino acids: CASSLSGGEQFF. The rearrangement links TRBV7-3 to TRBJ2-1; D is ambiguous. Germline V gene data show CDR1 as SGHTA and CDR2 as FQGTGA. Trimming stripped 3 bases from V and 9 bases from J, with 9 bases between. The CDR3 totals 12 residues.

The gene calls are TRBV20-1 and TRBJ1-1; D gene uncertain. Per the germline V gene, CDR1 is DFQATT and CDR2 is SNEGSKA (reference sequence). Trimming took 4 bases from V and 3 from J, leaving 6 bases between them. This CDR3 region has 11 residues. DNA for the CDR3: TGCAGTGCTATCCTGTACACTGAAGCTTTCTTT. Translation: CSAILYTEAFF.

The rearrangement uses TRBV28 and TRBJ1-4; the D gene is possibly TRBD1 (5 bases). CDR3 length: 15 residues. The germline CDR1 and CDR2 sequences are MDHEN and SYDVKM. V was pared by 6 bases and J by 8 bases, with 19 bases between. The CDR3 DNA reads as TGTGCCAGCAGGGATCTCCGGGGGTTGGACGAAAAACTGTTTTTT. It codes for CASRDLRGLDEKLFF.

CDR3 sequence (DNA): TGTGCTAGTGGTCAATCAAATGGGACCAGGGGCGGCTATAATTCACCCCTCCACTTT. It specifies CASGQSNGTRGGYNSPLHF. The rearrangement joins TRBV12-5 to TRBJ1-6; the D gene is possibly TRBD1 (6 bases). The CDR3 sequence is 19 residues long. The germline CDR1 and CDR2 sequences are LGHNT and FRNRAP. V was cut by 5 bases and J by 3 bases, with 23 bases left in between.

The sample holds a few counts of this clone. The chain is built from TRBV2 and TRBJ1-1, with 10 bases lining up with TRBD1. Germline CDR1 reads SNHLY; CDR2 reads FYNNEI. V was clipped by 6 bases and J by 3 bases; unmatched bases: 10. The CDR3 contains 16 residues. The CDR3 bases are TGTGCCAGCAGGAGGGACAGGGGTTTGGTACACACTGAAGCTTTCTTT. Translated, it gives CASRRDRGLVHTEAFF.

The CDR3 coding sequence is TGTGCCAGCAGCTTAACGGGCGGGCGGGGGATCACAGATACGCAGTATTTT. As protein: CASSLTGGRGITDTQYF. The chain is built from TRBV7-3 and TRBJ2-3; 7 nucleotides line up with TRBD2. With 0 bases clipped from V and 2 bases from J, the junction kept 8 bases outside the gene matches. The CDR3 is 17 amino acids. Germline V gene lookup returns CDR1 SGHTA and CDR2 FQGTGA.

The chain joins TRBV28 to TRBJ1-2; D unclear. CDR3 length equals 13 residues. V lost 3 bases, J lost 4 bases, and 9 bases lay in between. Germline CDR1 and CDR2: MDHEN and SYDVKM. The CDR3 loop is CASSFPGIYGYTF. CDR3 bases: TGTGCCAGCAGTTTCCCCGGGATCTATGGCTACACCTTC.

V is TRBV9 and J is TRBJ2-3; 8 nucleotides agree with TRBD1. From germline, CDR1 is SGDLS and CDR2 YYNGEE. V gave up 1 base and J gave up 3 bases; unmatched junction bases: 4. This CDR3 contains 15 residues. Written as DNA, the CDR3 is TGTGCCAGCAGCGTAAAAGACAGGGGAACAGATACGCAGTATTTT. This sequence encodes CASSVKDRGTDTQYF.

This rearrangement joins TRBV28 to TRBJ1-5; TRBD1 might be the D (6 bases). Germline CDR1 is MDHEN and CDR2 is SYDVKM. The germline V and J ends were trimmed by 5 bases and 3 bases, with 14 bases remaining between them. This CDR3 contains 15 residues. The CDR3: CASSRRYRANQPQHF. The CDR3 DNA follows: TGTGCCAGCAGTCGAAGGTACAGGGCCAATCAGCCCCAGCATTTT.

The chain has TRBV7-3 and TRBJ2-3, with D possibly being TRBD2 (5 bases). The CDR3 loop spans 14 amino acids. Germline CDR1 is SGHTA and CDR2 is FQGTGA. The V end was cut by 3 bases, the J end by 4 bases, with 11 bases between. The CDR3 protein is CASSLGRGSDTQYF. As DNA, the CDR3 is TGTGCCAGCAGCTTGGGTCGGGGATCAGATACGCAGTATTTT.

CDR3 sequence reads: CASSTPGGELDEKLFF. In DNA, the CDR3 is TGTGCCAGCAGTACCCCGGGGGGAGAGTTGGATGAAAAACTGTTTTTT. The rearrangement uses TRBV6-6 and TRBJ1-4, with D perhaps matching TRBD1 (5 bases). The CDR3 has 16 amino acids. V dropped 5 bases and J dropped 6 bases, with 19 bases sitting between them. Germline CDR1 reads MNHNY; CDR2 reads SVGAGI (reference sequence).

The chain has TRBV11-2 and TRBJ2-1, with a tentative D call TRBD1 (6 bases). The V gene's germline CDR1 is SGHAT and CDR2 FQNNGV. This CDR3 contains 14 residues. The V and J ends lost 2 bases and 9 bases respectively, with 14 bases between them. The CDR3, as DNA: TGTGCCAGCAGCTTATTACCGCAGGGGCTTGAGCAGTTCTTC. It translates to CASSLLPQGLEQFF. Full variable domain (rest looked up from reference TRBV11-2 and TRBJ2-1): EAGVAQSPRYKIIEKRQSVAFWCNPISGHATLYWYQQILGQGPKLLIQFQNNGVVDDSQLPKDRFSAERLKGVDSTLKIQPAKLEDSAVYLCASSLLPQGLEQFFGPGTRLTVL.

V usage is TRBV7-8 and J usage is TRBJ2-1; the D gene is possibly TRBD1 (5 bases). This CDR3 is built from 16 residues. The germline V gene encodes CDR1 SGHVS and CDR2 FQNEAQ. The ends were cut back, 3 bases at V and 8 bases at J, with 20 bases in the middle. Here the CDR3 DNA reads TGTGCCAGCAGCTTCCGGACATCCTCCAATAGGTATGAGCAGTTCTTC. It yields the protein CASSFRTSSNRYEQFF.

This clone was seen a single time. V and J are TRBV19 and TRBJ1-1; TRBD1 matches at 7 bases. Per germline, CDR1 LNHDA and CDR2 SQIVND (reference sequence). CDR3 length: 14 amino acids. The ends lost 4 bases at V and 1 base at J; junction bases unmatched: 3. CDR3 bases: TGTGCCAGTAGTACCGGGACAGCGAACACTGAAGCTTTCTTT. Protein: CASSTGTANTEAFF.

The V and J genes are TRBV7-2 and TRBJ2-2; TRBD1 is a possible D gene (7 bases). The V end lost 6 bases, the J end lost 7 bases, and 18 bases lay between the germline ends. Germline V gene data show CDR1 as SGHTA and CDR2 as FQGNSA. This CDR3 contains 15 residues. The CDR3 loop reads CASRLQGGGGGELFF. The CDR3 nucleotides read TGTGCCAGCAGGTTGCAGGGGGGTGGTGGCGGGGAGCTGTTTTTT.

This chain uses TRBV5-4 with TRBJ1-1; 8 bases map to TRBD1. After removal of 1 base from V and 0 bases from J, the junction contained 5 bases not matched to a gene. In germline, CDR1 is SGHNT, CDR2 YYREEE (reference sequence). This CDR3 has 16 amino acids. Here the CDR3 DNA reads TGTGCCAGCAGCTTGTCAGGGGGCCTTATGAACACTGAAGCTTTCTTT. This gives the protein CASSLSGGLMNTEAFF.

The chain is built from TRBV5-4 and TRBJ1-2, with unresolved D. Trimming removed 1 base at V and 1 base at J, with 8 bases between. The CDR3 runs to 14 residues. Germline CDR1 is SGHNT and CDR2 is YYREEE (reference sequence). The CDR3 DNA is TGTGCCAGCAGCTTGACACAGCTTAACTATGGCTACACCTTC. It encodes CASSLTQLNYGYTF.